One sample yielded the 28 T cell receptor beta chains listed below, sequenced in a study of tumor-infiltrating lymphocytes in primary liver carcinoma. Starting material for RNA and DNA co-extraction consisted of about 20-33 mg of unsorted bulk tissue. A constant-region primer served to make TCR beta cDNA from roughly 500 ng total RNA. Libraries for TCR beta were built through three nested multiplex PCR rounds, which together made up a slightly modified ARM-PCR procedure. The first two PCR rounds, roughly 10 cycles each, used TRBV1-TRBV30 forward primers and a C-beta reverse primer. One entry per CDR3 protein results from TCRdb running MiXCR on the multiplex PCR reads. In the table there are 100,000 to 150,000 distinct CDR3 sequences, 60% to 75% of which are singletons. Sequences were obtained from liver tumor tissue from sampling region 3. Subset: tumor region T3, left-lateral pole. The receptors shown here come from a woman in her fifties or sixties with primary liver carcinoma and hepatitis B virus infection.

In regard to this clonotype: A read error may be the cause here, since a much bigger clone is one base away. The chain combines TRBV14 with TRBJ2-5, with D possibly TRBD1 on 7 matching bases. The CDR3 totals 15 residues. Germline V gives CDR1 SGHDN, CDR2 FVKESK. CDR3 residues: CVSSQGGTEWETQYF. The CDR3 nucleotides are TGTGTCAGCAGCCAAGGGGGGACAGAGTGGGAGACCCAGTACTTC.

On this clonotype: A read error may be the cause here, since a much bigger clone is one base away. Here the CDR3 omits its conserved ending phenylalanine or tryptophan, so a read error is the likely source. The CDR3 is CASSNPSGDTQYS. The CDR3 nucleotides are TGCGCCAGCAGCAACCCTAGCGGAGATACGCAGTATTCT. The chain carries TRBV5-1 and TRBJ2-3; 7 bases line up with TRBD2. This CDR3 comprises 13 residues. Germline loops: CDR1 SGHRS, CDR2 YFSETQ. The junction had 4 bases not matched to a gene; V was cut back by 4 bases and J by 5 bases.

Details on this clonotype: At one boundary the junction diverges from the germline segment, which might be a read error. The chain combines TRBV28 with TRBJ2-1; D is possibly TRBD2 (6 bases). Germline loops: CDR1 MDHEN, CDR2 SYDVKM. The CDR3 has 16 amino acids. CDR3 sequence (DNA): TGTGCCAGCACCGCCACTAGCAGGAGATCTCCTAATGATCAGTTCTTC. Protein product: CASTATSRRSPNDQFF.

About this clonotype itself: Being one base from a much bigger clone, this may be a read error. The chain uses TRBV14 and TRBJ1-1; D ambiguous. The CDR3 has 15 amino acids. The germline V gene has CDR1 SGHDN and CDR2 FVKESK. Trimming left V 0 bases short and J 6 bases short, with 14 bases between. DNA of the CDR3: TGTGCCAGCAGCCAAGATTCCGGCTGGAGCTCTGAAGCTTTCTTT. Its translation is CASSQDSGWSSEAFF.

With regard to this clonotype: At one end, the junction sequence differs from germline, possibly due to a read error. The gene calls are TRBV11-2 and TRBJ2-1; D possibly uses TRBD1 or TRBD2 (5 bases each). Germline V gene sequence: CDR1 SGHAT, CDR2 FQNNGV. The CDR3 spans 16 residues. The CDR3: CASSYRSSGRVNEQFF. The DNA of the CDR3 is TGTGCCAGCAGCTACAGGAGTAGTGGGAGAGTCAATGAACAGTTCTTC.

The count of this clonotype is one. The CDR3 carries no conserved terminal phenylalanine or tryptophan, so it likely arises from a read error. The J gene is TRBJ2-7, the V gene TRBV6-6; 7 bases agree with TRBD1. V lost 5 bases, J lost 4 bases, and 11 bases stayed unmatched. Germline V gives CDR1 MNHNY, CDR2 SVGAGI (reference sequence). The CDR3 length is 15 residues. Written as DNA, the CDR3 is TGTGCCAGCAGTCAAGGGGGCGCTAATGGGTACGAGCAGTACTTG. As protein: CASSQGGANGYEQYL.

As to this clonotype: Relative to the germline gene, one junction end is altered; a read error may explain this. The CDR3: CAGSGGQGLARLYNEQYF. The CDR3 nucleotides are TGTGCCGGCAGCGGTGGACAGGGGTTGGCTAGACTTTATAACGAGCAGTACTTC. V usage is TRBV11-2 and J usage is TRBJ2-7, with TRBD1 matching 9 bases. In germline, CDR1 is SGHAT, CDR2 FQNNGV. The CDR3 is 18 residues long.

The chain links TRBV11-2 to TRBJ2-1, with 7 bases fitting TRBD2. The ends lost 8 bases at V and 9 bases at J; junction bases unmatched: 13. Germline V gives CDR1 SGHAT, CDR2 FQNNGV. The CDR3 has 14 amino acids. The CDR3 protein is CASGPAGLNSEQFF. In DNA form, the CDR3 reads TGTGCCAGCGGGCCCGCGGGACTAAACAGTGAGCAGTTCTTC.

This clonotype was observed many times. This may be a read error, as it is one base from a much larger clone. The CDR3 is CASSLVGNQSQHF. The CDR3 DNA follows: TGTGCCAGCAGTTTAGTAGGAAATCAGTCCCAGCATTTT. The rearrangement uses TRBV12-3 or TRBV12-4 and TRBJ1-5; D uncertain. This CDR3 spans 13 amino acids.

Comment on this clonotype: The junction does not match germline at one end; this may be a read error. V gene TRBV5-6 combines with J gene TRBJ2-7; 13 nucleotides align to TRBD2. Germline-derived CDR1 and CDR2 are SGHDT and YYEEEE. The CDR3 length is 16 residues. CDR3 region: CTSSLYGLAGEREQYF. The CDR3 bases are TGTACCAGCAGCTTGTACGGACTAGCGGGAGAGAGGGAGCAGTACTTC.

On this clonotype itself: Mismatch with germline at one junction end may stem from a read error. The chain uses TRBV28 and TRBJ2-7; 12 bases match TRBD2. Germline V lookup: CDR1 MDHEN, CDR2 SYDVKM. The CDR3 spans 15 residues. The DNA for the CDR3 is TGTGCCGGCAGCGAAAGACTAGCGGGAGTCGAAGAGCAGTACTTC. This sequence encodes CAGSERLAGVEEQYF. The full variable domain, with the rest looked up from reference TRBV28 and TRBJ2-7, is DVKVTQSSRYLVKRTGEKVFLECVQDMDHENMFWYRQDPGLGLRLIYFSYDVKMKEKGDIPEGYSVSREKKERFSLILESASTNQTSMYLCAGSERLAGVEEQYFGPGTRLTVT.

As for this clonotype: One junction end disagrees with the germline gene, perhaps due to a read error. In nucleotides, the CDR3 is TGTACCAGCAGTCAGGGGAGCGGCCTCCCCGTCAATGAGCAGTTCTTC. Translation gives CTSSQGSGLPVNEQFF. The V gene is TRBV11-3, the J gene TRBJ2-1, with TRBD1 as a possible D gene (6 bases). This CDR3 is 16 amino acids long. CDR1 is SGHNT and CDR2 is YENEEA in the germline V gene.

Comments on this clonotype: This may come from a read error, since a much larger clone is one base off. The V call is TRBV2, the J call TRBJ2-7; either TRBD1 or TRBD2 may supply D (6 bases each). The CDR3 length is 12 residues. Per germline, CDR1 SNHLY and CDR2 FYNNEI. Trimming removed 7 bases from V and 9 bases from J, with 16 bases in between. As DNA, the CDR3 is TGTGCCAGCAAGGGGGAGGCTGGCGGGCAGTACTTC. It encodes CASKGEAGGQYF.

This clonotype was observed once. At one of its ends the junction is not consistent with the germline gene, which may arise from a read error. This chain uses TRBV11-2 with TRBJ2-7; the match to TRBD2 covers 8 bases. Germline CDR1 SGHAT, CDR2 FQNNGV. The CDR3 covers 16 residues. The DNA of the CDR3 is TGCGTCAGCGCGACTCCTGGGCGGGAGGCAAGGGGGGAGCAGTACTTC. This translates into CVSATPGREARGEQYF. Looking up the rest from reference TRBV11-2 and TRBJ2-7 gives the full variable domain: EAGVAQSPRYKIIEKRQSVAFWCNPISGHATLYWYQQILGQGPKLLIQFQNNGVVDDSQLPKDRFSAERLKGVDSTLKIQPAKLEDSAVYLCVSATPGREARGEQYFGPGTRLTVT.

This chain connects TRBV11-2 to TRBJ2-2; tentative D call: TRBD1 (6 bases). The length of the CDR3 is 17 residues. Trimming stripped 5 bases from V and 4 bases from J, with 20 bases between. The germline CDR1 and CDR2 sequences are SGHAT and FQNNGV. CDR3 in DNA: TGTGCCAGCAGCCAAGTAGGCAGGGGATTTGTCACCGGGGAGCTGTTTTTT. It specifies CASSQVGRGFVTGELFF.

Worth noting for this clonotype: A much larger clone sits a single nucleotide away, making a read error possible. The rearrangement uses TRBV5-4 and TRBJ2-1, with 9 bases identical to TRBD2. The CDR3 is made up of 17 amino acids. Per the germline V gene, CDR1 is SGHNT and CDR2 is YYREEE (reference sequence). The CDR3 region has the DNA TGTACCAGCAGCCGCCGCGCGGGAGGGCCTTCCTACAATGAGCAGTTCTTC. Its protein product is CTSSRRAGGPSYNEQFF. Based on the CDR3 plus reference TRBV5-4 and TRBJ2-1, the full variable domain is ETGVTQSPTHLIKTRGQQVTLRCSSQSGHNTVSWYQQALGQGPQFIFQYYREEENGRGNFPPRFSGLQFPNYSSELNVNALELDDSALYLCTSSRRAGGPSYNEQFFGPGTRLTVL.

CDR3 region: CASSSPGGTAYEQYF. CDR3 bases: TGTGCCAGCTCCTCTCCCGGCGGGACTGCCTACGAGCAGTACTTC. The chain recombines TRBV11-1 with TRBJ2-7; TRBD2 is a possible D gene (6 bases). Germline V gives CDR1 SGHAT, CDR2 FQDESV (reference sequence). V lost 8 bases and J 2 bases, leaving 19 bases between the germline ends. The CDR3 spans 15 residues. Looking up the rest from reference TRBV11-1 and TRBJ2-7 gives the full variable domain: EAEVAQSPRYKITEKSQAVAFWCDPISGHATLYWYRQILGQGPELLVQFQDESVVDDSQLPKDRFSAERLKGVDSTLKIQPAELGDSAMYLCASSSPGGTAYEQYFGPGTRLTVT.

A word on this clonotype: A much bigger clone sits one base away, suggesting this may be a read error. CDR3 loop: CASSQSPSGSEAFF. The DNA of the CDR3 is TGCGCCAGCAGCCAAAGCCCCTCGGGCTCTGAAGCTTTCTTT. V gene TRBV4-1 combines with J gene TRBJ1-1; D unclear. Germline values: CDR1 MGHRA, CDR2 YSYEKL. This CDR3 comprises 14 residues. V dropped 2 bases and J dropped 6 bases, with 13 bases sitting between them.

The chain recombines TRBV6-5 with TRBJ2-3, with 10 bases fitting TRBD1. Germline V CDR1 and CDR2: MNHEY, SVGAGI. The V and J ends lost 8 bases and 4 bases, in that order; junction bases with no gene match: 18. CDR3 length equals 18 residues. CDR3 sequence (DNA): TGTGCCAGCCGTTCAAGACAGGGGGCTAGGGAGTATTCAGATACGCAGTATTTT. Residues: CASRSRQGAREYSDTQYF.

This chain uses TRBV11-2 with TRBJ2-1; D may match TRBD1 or TRBD2 (6 bases each). Looked up from germline, CDR1 is SGHAT and CDR2 is FQNNGV. The CDR3 runs 14 residues. The CDR3 DNA is TGTGGCACGGGGGCGGGGAGCTCCTACAATGAGCAGTTCTTC. Translating gives CGTGAGSSYNEQFF.

This sequence joins TRBV28 and TRBJ2-4, with 10 nucleotides matching TRBD2. Germline assignment: CDR1 MDHEN and CDR2 SYDVKM. Unmatched junction bases numbered 12, after V lost 4 bases and J lost 0 bases. CDR3 length: 19 amino acids. The CDR3 DNA follows: TGTGCCAGCAGTTCCACGGAACTAGCGGGACCACTAGCCAAAAACATTCAGTACTTC. Encoded protein: CASSSTELAGPLAKNIQYF.

Details on this clonotype: A read error may account for a junction end that differs from germline. The chain combines TRBV7-8 with TRBJ2-1; 10 nucleotides align to TRBD2. Germline CDR1 SGHVS, CDR2 FQNEAQ. The CDR3 length is 16 residues. The CDR3 DNA reads TGTGCCAGCAACTTAGAACTAGCGGGATCCTGGGATGATCAGTTCTTC. Translation: CASNLELAGSWDDQFF. Together with reference TRBV7-8 and TRBJ2-1, the CDR3 gives the full variable domain: GAGVSQSPRYKVAKRGQDVALRCDPISGHVSLFWYQQALGQGPEFLTYFQNEAQLDKSGLPSDRFFAERPEGSVSTLKIQRTQQEDSAVYLCASNLELAGSWDDQFFGPGTRLTVL.

A note on this clonotype: A clone one base away is much larger, so this may be a read error. The missing conserved phenylalanine or tryptophan at the end of this CDR3 makes a read error likely. This chain uses TRBV5-1 with TRBJ2-1; 11 bases are shared with TRBD2. Germline assignment: CDR1 SGHRS and CDR2 YFSETQ. The CDR3 has 16 amino acids. V gave up 3 bases and J gave up 0 bases; unmatched junction bases: 2. The CDR3 spells CASSSTSGSSYNEQFI. Written as DNA, the CDR3 is TGCGCCAGCAGCTCTACTAGCGGGAGCTCCTACAATGAGCAGTTCATC.

Many counts were recorded for this clonotype. A read error may explain this, as a much larger clone is one base away. Likely a read error: the CDR3 ends without its conserved phenylalanine or tryptophan. The chain employs TRBV11-2 and TRBJ2-7; D is uncertain. The CDR3 runs 14 residues. Germline values: CDR1 SGHAT, CDR2 FQNNGV. V was shortened by 2 bases and J by 1 base, with 9 bases between the two germline ends. In DNA, the CDR3 is TGTGCCAGCAGCTTATGGGGTCCGTCCTACGAGCAGTACTCC. It codes for CASSLWGPSYEQYS.

This clonotype has only a few counts. J is TRBJ1-2 and V is TRBV28; TRBD1 matches 8 bases. Germline assignment: CDR1 MDHEN and CDR2 SYDVKM. The CDR3 length is 17 residues. With V trimmed by 6 bases and J by 2 bases, 14 bases remained unmatched. Here the CDR3 DNA reads TGTGCCAGCAGCGCTGACCATCAGGGGGCCAGGAACTATGGCTACACCTTC. Amino acids: CASSADHQGARNYGYTF.

The chain employs TRBV11-3 and TRBJ1-1, with 7 positions matching TRBD1. J was trimmed by 10 bases and V by 11 bases; bases with no gene match: 16. CDR1 and CDR2 (germline): SGHNT, YENEEA. This CDR3 has 13 residues. CDR3 nucleotides: TGTGCCGGTAGCTCAATTGGGACAGAGGTAGCTTTCTTT. It codes for CAGSSIGTEVAFF. Variable domain in full (rest from reference TRBV11-3 and TRBJ1-1): EAGVVQSPRYKIIEKKQPVAFWCNPISGHNTLYWYLQNLGQGPELLIRYENEEAVDDSQLPKDRFSAERLKGVDSTLKIQPAELGDSAVYLCAGSSIGTEVAFFGQGTRLTVV.

The sample holds a few counts of this clonotype. The rearrangement links TRBV6-4 to TRBJ2-1; 7 nucleotides agree with TRBD2. The CDR3 sequence is 15 residues long. Germline-derived CDR1 and CDR2 are MRHNA and SNTAGT. After removal of 1 base from V and 6 bases from J, the junction contained 6 bases not matched to a gene. This chain's CDR3 is CASSDFSGQSNEQFF. CDR3 nucleotide sequence: TGTGCCAGCAGTGACTTTAGCGGGCAAAGCAATGAGCAGTTCTTC.

This chain joins TRBV6-1 and TRBJ1-1, with 7 bases lining up with TRBD1. J gave up 6 bases and V 10 bases, and 14 bases lay outside the gene matches. Germline-derived CDR1 and CDR2 are MNHNS and SASEGT. The CDR3 runs 14 residues. In nucleotides, the CDR3 is TGTGCCAACACCCGGACAGGCTACGGGTCTGAAGCTTTCTTT. Residues: CANTRTGYGSEAFF.